A single sample gave rise to the 25 T cell receptor beta chains below, sequenced in a study of shared clonotypes between healthy human individuals. Measured with immunoSEQ multiplex PCR; TCRdb has only the in-frame clones, and not every one. In the table there are approximately 98,000 clones, over 65% of which are singletons. Sequencing was carried out using memory CD8+ T cells sorted from blood. Subset meaning: CD45RO+ cells pooled with CCR7-negative TemRA cells. The receptors shown here come from a woman aged 25 to 39 in good health.

The chain carries TRBV27 and TRBJ2-1; 10 bases agree with TRBD1. V gave up 3 bases and J gave up 9 bases; unmatched junction bases: 8. The CDR3 is 15 residues long. Germline V lookup: CDR1 MNHEY, CDR2 SMNVEV (reference sequence). The CDR3, as DNA: TGTGCCAGCAGTTTGGACAGGGGGTACGGTAGTGAGCAGTTCTTC. Protein sequence: CASSLDRGYGSEQFF.

This clone was detected only a few times. The chain employs TRBV11-2 and TRBJ2-7; TRBD2 aligns across 12 bases. Germline lookup yields CDR1 SGHAT and CDR2 FQNNGV. The CDR3 sequence is 15 residues long. V trimming: 5 bases; J trimming: 5 bases; junction bases outside the gene matches: 7. The CDR3 DNA follows: TGTGCCAGCAGCAGAGGGACTAGCGGGCTGAACGAGCAGTACTTC. It yields the protein CASSRGTSGLNEQYF.

This clone has a single count. V is TRBV19 and J is TRBJ2-4; D is ambiguous. This CDR3 region has 14 residues. Per germline, CDR1 LNHDA and CDR2 SQIVND (reference sequence). The V end was cut by 5 bases, the J end by 10 bases, with 18 bases between. For the CDR3, the DNA is TGTGCCAGTAGTCCCCGGTCAGTCCTAGGGATTCAGTACTTC. Translation: CASSPRSVLGIQYF.

In this sample, this clone turned up a few times. This rearrangement joins TRBV28 to TRBJ2-1; TRBD1 might be the D (6 bases). The CDR3 runs to 15 residues. Per germline, CDR1 MDHEN and CDR2 SYDVKM. Trimming pared 3 bases from V and 2 bases from J, leaving 11 bases between. In DNA form, the CDR3 reads TGTGCCAGCAGTTTGAAGGGGGAGCCCTACAATGAGCAGTTCTTC. This sequence encodes CASSLKGEPYNEQFF.

A word on this clone: Additional DNA sequences in this sample encode the identical CDR3. V usage is TRBV20-1 and J usage is TRBJ2-7; possibly TRBD1 for D (5 bases). Trimming removed 2 bases from V and 4 bases from J, with 6 bases in between. Germline assignment: CDR1 DFQATT and CDR2 SNEGSKA (reference sequence). CDR3 size: 11 residues. The CDR3 protein is CSARRGYEQYF. CDR3 coding DNA: TGCAGTGCTAGAAGGGGTTACGAGCAGTACTTC.

V gene TRBV27 combines with J gene TRBJ2-7, with 9 bases aligning to TRBD1. From germline, CDR1 is MNHEY and CDR2 SMNVEV (reference sequence). The CDR3 is 15 amino acids. The V and J ends lost 4 bases and 4 bases, in that order; junction bases with no gene match: 8. The CDR3 nucleotides read TGTGCCAGCAGTTCCCGGACAGGGGAGCCTTACGAGCAGTACTTC. Translation: CASSSRTGEPYEQYF.

V is TRBV15 and J is TRBJ1-5; 7 positions match TRBD1. V lost 0 bases, J lost 3 bases, and 8 bases stayed unmatched. This CDR3 comprises 17 residues. CDR1 and CDR2 (germline): LNHNV, YYDKDF (reference sequence). CDR3 DNA sequence: TGTGCCACCAGCAGAGATTGGGGAGGGGGCGTCAATCAGCCCCAGCATTTT. Protein: CATSRDWGGGVNQPQHF.

This clone was found a few times. This sample includes further DNA sequences coding for the same CDR3. This chain uses TRBV6-4 with TRBJ2-2; D remains unclear. This CDR3 contains 14 residues. V was cut by 2 bases and J by 1 base, with 5 bases left in between. The germline V gene has CDR1 MRHNA and CDR2 SNTAGT. For the CDR3, the DNA is TGTGCCAGCAGTGACGGGCAGAACACCGGGGAGCTGTTTTTT. This sequence encodes CASSDGQNTGELFF.

The chain combines TRBV28 with TRBJ2-7, with a tentative D call TRBD1 (6 bases). The CDR3 contains 14 residues. Germline assignment: CDR1 MDHEN and CDR2 SYDVKM. V was trimmed by 7 bases and J by 2 bases, leaving 15 bases between them. The CDR3 bases are TGTGCCAGCACTGGGACCGGGACAACCTACGAGCAGTACTTC. Encoded protein: CASTGTGTTYEQYF.

The J gene is TRBJ2-7, the V gene TRBV25-1; D might be TRBD1 (7 bases). Trimming stripped 2 bases from V and 6 bases from J, with 20 bases between. There are 16 residues in the CDR3. Germline CDR1 reads MGHDK; CDR2 reads SYGVNS. Here the CDR3 DNA reads TGTGCCAGCAGTGAAAGTCTTAGGCAGGGGGGCGCCGAGCAGTACTTC. Translating gives CASSESLRQGGAEQYF.

The V call is TRBV29-1, the J call TRBJ2-7; TRBD2 aligns across 7 bases. This CDR3 spans 15 amino acids. Trimming cost V 4 bases and J 7 bases; bases outside gene matches: 16. CDR1 SQVTM and CDR2 ANQGSEA come from the germline V gene. The CDR3 here is CSVGSWREPSGEQYF. DNA for the CDR3: TGCAGCGTTGGGTCCTGGCGGGAGCCCTCCGGGGAGCAGTACTTC.

This chain links TRBV13 with TRBJ1-6; D is perhaps TRBD1 (6 bases). This CDR3 is 13 amino acids long. Germline V CDR1 and CDR2: PRHDT, FYEKMQ (reference sequence). V was shortened by 1 base and J by 10 bases, with 8 bases between the two germline ends. CDR3 sequence reads: CASSLAGVSPLHF. As DNA, the CDR3 is TGTGCCAGCAGCTTAGCAGGGGTATCACCCCTCCACTTT.

V gene TRBV5-4 combines with J gene TRBJ2-6, with TRBD1 identical over 7 bases. Trimming at V came to 0 bases and at J to 4 bases, leaving 4 bases not matched to a gene. Germline assignment: CDR1 SGHNT and CDR2 YYREEE (reference sequence). The CDR3 loop spans 16 amino acids. CDR3 nucleotide sequence: TGTGCCAGCAGCTTGGGGGGACAGTCAGGGGCCAACGTCCTGACTTTC. Its protein is CASSLGGQSGANVLTF.

The chain couples TRBV19 to TRBJ2-3; TRBD2 aligns across 10 bases. V dropped 6 bases and J dropped 2; count of bases not matched to a gene: 11. CDR1 and CDR2 from the germline V gene are LNHDA and SQIVND (reference sequence). The CDR3 covers 17 residues. The CDR3 DNA reads TGTGCCAGTAGGCAGGGGAGGACTAGCGGAACCACAGATACGCAGTATTTT. Translated: CASRQGRTSGTTDTQYF.

This chain links TRBV6-4 with TRBJ2-2, with 9 bases lining up with TRBD2. CDR1 and CDR2 (germline): MRHNA, SNTAGT. Unmatched junction bases numbered 9, after V lost 5 bases and J lost 5 bases. The CDR3 covers 16 residues. CDR3 residues: CASSSIAGDLTGELFF. CDR3 DNA: TGTGCCAGCAGTTCTATAGCGGGAGACCTGACCGGGGAGCTGTTTTTT.

The chain couples TRBV7-8 to TRBJ2-2, with D maybe TRBD1 (6 bases). The CDR3 runs 13 residues. The V gene's germline CDR1 is SGHVS and CDR2 FQNEAQ. The CDR3 is CALTGRNTGELFF. The CDR3 coding sequence is TGTGCTCTCACAGGGAGGAACACCGGGGAGCTGTTTTTT.

The chain has TRBV25-1 and TRBJ2-7; 9 bases fit TRBD2. This CDR3 has 17 amino acids. Trimming cost V 4 bases and J 6 bases; bases outside gene matches: 16. CDR1 and CDR2 from the germline V gene are MGHDK and SYGVNS. CDR3 sequence reads: CASSATGSSGTSLEQYF. CDR3 DNA sequence: TGTGCCAGCAGTGCCACCGGATCTAGCGGGACGAGTCTCGAGCAGTACTTC.

This clone has just a few counts. J is TRBJ1-5 and V is TRBV19; D gene uncertain. V gave up 7 bases and J gave up 0 bases, with 7 bases separating them. This CDR3 is built from 13 residues. The germline gives CDR1 LNHDA, CDR2 SQIVND (reference sequence). Here the CDR3 reads CASTPYSNQPQHF. CDR3 nucleotide sequence: TGTGCCAGTACCCCGTATAGCAATCAGCCCCAGCATTTT.

This sequence joins TRBV28 and TRBJ2-1; the D is unclear. V shed 2 bases and J shed 3 bases, with 11 bases lying between them. CDR1 is MDHEN and CDR2 is SYDVKM in the germline V gene. This CDR3 contains 15 residues. CDR3 sequence (DNA): TGTGCCAGCAGTTTAGTCGGCCGCTTCTACAATGAGCAGTTCTTC. Its translation is CASSLVGRFYNEQFF.

This clone was recorded many times. This chain uses TRBV6-1 with TRBJ2-2; 10 nucleotides line up with TRBD2. The germline V gene has CDR1 MNHNS and CDR2 SASEGT. Trimming at V came to 2 bases and at J to 3 bases, leaving 0 bases not matched to a gene. This CDR3 comprises 15 residues. The CDR3, as DNA: TGTGCCAGCAGTGAACTAGCGGGAGACACCGGGGAGCTGTTTTTT. This gives the protein CASSELAGDTGELFF.

The rearrangement links TRBV9 to TRBJ1-1; D is unresolved. This CDR3 is 13 amino acids long. Trimming removed 3 bases at V and 0 bases at J, with 6 bases between. Germline CDR1 reads SGDLS; CDR2 reads YYNGEE. CDR3 sequence reads: CASSAGVNTEAFF. The CDR3 DNA reads as TGTGCCAGCAGCGCCGGGGTGAACACTGAAGCTTTCTTT.

The rearrangement joins TRBV5-5 to TRBJ1-5, with D possibly matching TRBD1 (5 bases). The CDR3 spans 16 residues. Trimming took 1 base from V and 6 from J, leaving 17 bases between them. The germline gives CDR1 SGHKS, CDR2 YYEKEE (reference sequence). The CDR3 loop is CASSLLRDLGGQPQHF. DNA of the CDR3: TGTGCCAGCAGCTTGCTAAGGGACCTGGGCGGTCAGCCCCAGCATTTT.

There are a few counts of this clone. This rearrangement joins TRBV6-5 to TRBJ1-1, with D unclear. The CDR3 spans 13 residues. Germline V gene data show CDR1 as MNHEY and CDR2 as SVGAGI. With 2 bases removed from V and 4 bases from J, the gap between germline ends came to 8 bases. In nucleotides, the CDR3 is TGTGCCAGCAGTTACGGGGAAGGCACTGAAGCTTTCTTT. It translates to CASSYGEGTEAFF.

The V gene is TRBV4-1, the J gene TRBJ1-1; D unresolved. Germline CDR1 reads MGHRA; CDR2 reads YSYEKL. Deletions cut 3 bases from V and 3 bases from J, with 11 bases between. The CDR3 covers 14 residues. The DNA for the CDR3 is TGCGCCAGCAGCCAGGGCTTGAGGGACACTGAAGCTTTCTTT. Its protein is CASSQGLRDTEAFF.

The chain couples TRBV25-1 to TRBJ2-7, with TRBD2 matching over 9 bases. This CDR3 is built from 15 residues. Germline CDR1 MGHDK, CDR2 SYGVNS. The V gene end was trimmed by 3 bases and the J gene end by 6 bases; junction bases not matched to a gene: 9. Written as DNA, the CDR3 is TGTGCCAGCAGTGATGTAGCGGGAGACCCCACCGAGCAGTACTTC. Its translation: CASSDVAGDPTEQYF.